This T cell receptor beta chain was profiled in a study of graft-versus-host responses after intestinal transplantation. Points from the study as a whole: Maximum circulating GvH clone levels tracked with early post-transplant HvG decreases. Detected in recipient marrow were GvH clones, some of which were first observed in ileum or blood. Those patients showing graft-donor T cell macrochimerism displayed high graft-versus-host to host-versus-graft clonal ratios in allografts.

In regard to this clone: The target antigen is unknown.

The ends were cut back, 2 bases at V and 4 bases at J, with 11 bases in the middle. The CDR3 is 15 residues long. Germline V lookup: CDR1 KGHSH, CDR2 LQKENI. Sequencing used immunoSEQ multiplex PCR; TCRdb keeps in-frame clones, though not all of them. The top ten clones hold approximately 0.39% of a sample with fewer than 85,000 clones, around 82% of them seen once. The TCR comes from a human donor who was the organ donor for an intestinal transplant. The sample in question was unstimulated CD4+ T cells sorted from spleen or lymph node cells, obtained before transplant. This sequence joins TRBV18 and TRBJ1-4, with a tentative D call TRBD1 (5 bases). The CDR3 nucleotides read TGTGCCAGCTCACCAAAAGGGGTTATTAATGAAAAACTGTTTTTT. Translation gives CASSPKGVINEKLFF.